Following are 11 T cell receptor beta chains from one sample sequenced in a study of blood T cell repertoires in COVID-19. Libraries were prepared by immunoSEQ multiplex PCR; TCRdb keeps only in-frame clonotypes and omits some of them. The table includes more than 150,000 clones, roughly 86% detected once. The sequencing input was peripheral blood. These receptors all stem from a man between 60 and 75 years old with COVID-19, enrolled during active disease.

This sequence joins TRBV7-2 and TRBJ2-3; 11 positions agree with TRBD2. The CDR3 extends over 18 amino acids. CDR1 is SGHTA, CDR2 FQGNSA, per germline. J was trimmed by 3 bases and V by 4 bases; bases with no gene match: 12. The CDR3 DNA is TGTGCCAGCAGCTCTATAGCGGGGGGGCGTCCTCCGACAGATACGCAGTATTTT. As protein: CASSSIAGGRPPTDTQYF. The whole variable domain, remainder taken from reference TRBV7-2 and TRBJ2-3, is GAGVSQSPSNKVTEKGKDVELRCDPISGHTALYWYRQSLGQGLEFLIYFQGNSAPDKSGLPSDRFSAERTGGSVSTLTIQRTQQEDSAVYLCASSSIAGGRPPTDTQYFGPGTRLTVL.

This rearrangement joins TRBV5-1 to TRBJ2-5, with D perhaps matching TRBD1 (5 bases). The CDR3 consists of 14 residues. The V end was cut by 2 bases, the J end by 5 bases, with 13 bases between. Germline CDR1 reads SGHRS; CDR2 reads YFSETQ. CDR3 nucleotides: TGCGCCAGCAGCTTCACAGGAGACCGGGAGACCCAGTACTTC. Encoded protein: CASSFTGDRETQYF.

The chain employs TRBV7-2 and TRBJ1-6; 11 bases fit TRBD1. The germline gives CDR1 SGHTA, CDR2 FQGNSA. The CDR3 is made up of 17 amino acids. J was trimmed by 7 bases and V by 7 bases; bases with no gene match: 12. DNA for the CDR3: TGTGCCAGCACCTCAGCGCCTGGACAGGGGGCGAATTCACCCCTCCACTTT. This encodes CASTSAPGQGANSPLHF.

In DNA, the CDR3 is TGTGCCAGCAGCGTAGGTCCAGGGTGGATCTACGAGCAGTACTTC. Its protein is CASSVGPGWIYEQYF. The chain links TRBV9 to TRBJ2-7, with D perhaps matching TRBD1 (5 bases). V was cut by 0 bases and J by 3 bases, with 13 bases left in between. The CDR3 is made up of 15 amino acids. Germline V gives CDR1 SGDLS, CDR2 YYNGEE.

The chain employs TRBV2 and TRBJ1-1, with TRBD1 matching 9 bases. Trimming took 4 bases from V and 10 from J; bases not matched to a gene: 10. CDR1 is SNHLY and CDR2 is FYNNEI in the germline V gene. CDR3 length equals 14 residues. The CDR3 sequence is CASSAWTGDEGAFF. Written as DNA, the CDR3 is TGTGCCAGCAGTGCCTGGACAGGGGACGAGGGAGCTTTCTTT.

This chain links TRBV30 with TRBJ2-7; D unclear. With 4 bases removed from V and 0 bases from J, the gap between germline ends came to 10 bases. From germline, CDR1 is GTSNPN and CDR2 SVGIG (reference sequence). There are 13 residues in the CDR3. The CDR3, as DNA: TGTGCCTGGAATACCCATAGCTCCTACGAGCAGTACTTC. Protein: CAWNTHSSYEQYF. The full variable domain, with the rest looked up from reference TRBV30 and TRBJ2-7, is SQTIHQWPATLVQPVGSPLSLECTVEGTSNPNLYWYRQAAGRGLQLLFYSVGIGQISSEVPQNLSASRPQDRQFILSSKKLLLSDSGFYLCAWNTHSSYEQYFGPGTRLTVT.

The V gene is TRBV14, the J gene TRBJ2-1; possible D gene TRBD2, 6 bases. V was shortened by 0 bases and J by 6 bases, with 18 bases between the two germline ends. CDR1 and CDR2 (germline): SGHDN, FVKESK. There are 17 residues in the CDR3. The CDR3: CASSQDLGEFGGNEQFF. The CDR3 coding sequence is TGTGCCAGCAGCCAAGATCTAGGGGAGTTCGGGGGCAATGAGCAGTTCTTC.

The chain carries TRBV7-9 and TRBJ2-1, with 13 bases that match TRBD2. J was trimmed by 9 bases and V by 5 bases; bases with no gene match: 4. In germline, CDR1 is SEHNR, CDR2 FQNEAQ (reference sequence). The CDR3 runs 14 residues. CDR3 in amino acids: CASSAGTSGVEQFF. The CDR3 DNA follows: TGTGCCAGCAGCGCCGGGACTAGCGGGGTTGAGCAGTTCTTC.

The chain recombines TRBV6-2 or TRBV6-3 with TRBJ2-7, with 7 bases lining up with TRBD1. The CDR3 runs to 15 residues. The V segment lost 5 bases and the J segment 5 bases; nucleotides outside the gene matches: 12. Germline assignment: CDR1 MNHEY and CDR2 SVGEGT. The CDR3 sequence: CASSITGTAVHEQYF. DNA for the CDR3: TGTGCCAGCAGTATCACCGGGACAGCGGTCCACGAGCAGTACTTC.

This chain links TRBV5-6 with TRBJ2-7; 7 bases are a match to TRBD1. With V trimmed by 4 bases and J by 3 bases, 10 bases remained unmatched. Germline V gene lookup returns CDR1 SGHDT and CDR2 YYEEEE. This CDR3 region has 15 residues. The CDR3 DNA reads as TGTGCCAGCAGCGATTGGACCGGGACAGACTACGAGCAGTACTTC. This translates into CASSDWTGTDYEQYF.

The genes are TRBV27 and TRBJ1-5; no clear D gene. Germline V gene sequence: CDR1 MNHEY, CDR2 SMNVEV (reference sequence). With 5 bases removed from V and 3 bases from J, the gap between germline ends came to 11 bases. This CDR3 contains 14 residues. This CDR3 is CASSPGSTNQPQHF. The CDR3 nucleotides are TGTGCCAGCAGTCCCGGGTCCACCAATCAGCCCCAGCATTTT.